The table lists the clone carrying this T cell receptor beta chain with a count of one. This sample stems from a study of blood T cell repertoires in COVID-19. Study context: The origin of the acute and convalescent COVID-19 samples was the United States, Italy and Spain. Sources were T cells, B-cell-depleted T cells, or PBMCs; the material itself was cDNA or gDNA.

Methods used by the authors: Scientists estimated how many nucleated cells there were by amplifying reference gene primers. This table comes from immunoSEQ multiplex PCR, and its TCRdb copy is limited to in-frame clones, with some not included. V and J calls and clone size are as listed in that table; D and trimming were resolved from the DNA. The sample holds roughly 280,000 clones, 86% seen once. This CDR3 is built from 19 residues. This sequence was found in a man in his forties with active or convalescent COVID-19. Input material: peripheral blood. The J gene is TRBJ1-6, the V gene TRBV21-1; the D call of TRBD1 is as the table states it, not checked on the DNA. TRBV21-1 is a recognized pseudogene. The DNA of the CDR3 is TGTGCCAGCAGCATCGGGACAGTTCCTTTTATTAACTATAATTCACCCCTCCACTTT. Translation gives CASSIGTVPFINYNSPLHF.